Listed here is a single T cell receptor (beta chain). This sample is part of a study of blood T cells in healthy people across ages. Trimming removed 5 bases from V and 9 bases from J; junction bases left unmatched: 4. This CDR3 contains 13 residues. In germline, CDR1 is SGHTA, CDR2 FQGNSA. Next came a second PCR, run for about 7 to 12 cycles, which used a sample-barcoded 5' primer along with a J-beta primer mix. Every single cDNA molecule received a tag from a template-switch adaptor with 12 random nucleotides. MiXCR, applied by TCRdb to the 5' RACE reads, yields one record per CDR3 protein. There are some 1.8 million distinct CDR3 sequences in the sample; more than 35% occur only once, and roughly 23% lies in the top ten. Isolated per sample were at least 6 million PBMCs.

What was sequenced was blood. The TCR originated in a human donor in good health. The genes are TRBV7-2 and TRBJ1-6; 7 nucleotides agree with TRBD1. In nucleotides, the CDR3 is TGTGCCAGCAGCCCCGGGACAGTTTCACCCCTCCACTTT. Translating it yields CASSPGTVSPLHF.